One and the same sample provided the 5 T cell receptor beta chains below, sequenced in a study of naive CD8 T cells in extremely preterm neonates. Data came from immunoSEQ multiplex PCR; TCRdb stores just in-frame clones and leaves some out. This sample has some 5,700 clones; around 97% occur once, and the top ten carry around 0.38%. The sequenced material came from naive CD8+ T cells from blood. The receptor set was obtained from a human donor in good health.

The chain carries TRBV5-1 and TRBJ2-3; 13 bases are shared with TRBD2. Germline CDR1 reads SGHRS; CDR2 reads YFSETQ. Trimming cost V 2 bases and J 7 bases; bases outside gene matches: 10. The CDR3 consists of 17 residues. This CDR3 reads CASSFGTSGISSHTQYF. The CDR3 DNA reads TGCGCCAGCAGCTTCGGGACTAGCGGGATCTCGTCCCATACGCAGTATTTT.

J is TRBJ1-4 and V is TRBV5-1; possibly TRBD1 for D (6 bases). Germline assignment: CDR1 SGHRS and CDR2 YFSETQ. CDR3 size: 14 residues. Trimming took off 3 bases at V and 2 bases at J, with 8 bases between the two ends. CDR3 sequence reads: CASSSTGTNEKLFF. CDR3 nucleotide sequence: TGCGCCAGCAGCTCCACAGGGACTAATGAAAAACTGTTTTTT.

V usage is TRBV7-2 and J usage is TRBJ1-6; 7 bases fit TRBD1. The V gene end was trimmed by 4 bases and the J gene end by 7 bases; junction bases not matched to a gene: 4. The CDR3 covers 14 residues. The germline V gene encodes CDR1 SGHTA and CDR2 FQGNSA. The CDR3 here is CASSYIRGNSPLHF. CDR3 DNA: TGTGCCAGCAGCTACATCAGGGGGAATTCACCCCTCCACTTT.

The chain is built from TRBV6-4 and TRBJ2-7; D is uncertain. Germline V lookup: CDR1 MRHNA, CDR2 SNTAGT. This CDR3 is 14 amino acids long. Trimming cost V 6 bases and J 0 bases, with 12 bases left between them. For the CDR3, the DNA is TGTGCCAGCAGGAGCGACCCGCACTCCTACGAGCAGTACTTC. This sequence encodes CASRSDPHSYEQYF.

CDR3 in amino acids: CAISPQTDSYEQYF. CDR3 DNA sequence: TGTGCCATCAGCCCCCAGACAGATTCCTACGAGCAGTACTTC. The chain couples TRBV10-3 to TRBJ2-7; weak D call: TRBD1 (5 bases). Trimming took off 6 bases at V and 1 base at J, with 13 bases between the two ends. CDR1 ENHRY and CDR2 SYGVKD come from the germline V gene. This CDR3 is built from 14 residues.